This T cell receptor beta chain emerged from a study of T cell responses to AZD1222 COVID-19 vaccine. The table came from immunoSEQ multiplex PCR; TCRdb's copy has only in-frame clones and leaves some out. The sample consists of tens of thousands of clones, more than 70% of them appearing once. Germline values: CDR1 ENHRY, CDR2 SYGVKD. CDR3 length: 17 amino acids. The J segment lost 0 bases and the V segment lost 9 bases, leaving 15 bases of the junction unmatched. Sequenced material: peripheral blood, taken on day 0 of AZD1222 vaccination. The receptor's source is an adult in good health. This sequence joins TRBV10-3 and TRBJ2-3, with 7 bases matching TRBD2. CDR3 region: CAMSSGGGARSTDTQYF. For the CDR3, the DNA is TGTGCCATGTCGTCTGGGGGAGGGGCCCGTAGCACAGATACGCAGTATTTT.